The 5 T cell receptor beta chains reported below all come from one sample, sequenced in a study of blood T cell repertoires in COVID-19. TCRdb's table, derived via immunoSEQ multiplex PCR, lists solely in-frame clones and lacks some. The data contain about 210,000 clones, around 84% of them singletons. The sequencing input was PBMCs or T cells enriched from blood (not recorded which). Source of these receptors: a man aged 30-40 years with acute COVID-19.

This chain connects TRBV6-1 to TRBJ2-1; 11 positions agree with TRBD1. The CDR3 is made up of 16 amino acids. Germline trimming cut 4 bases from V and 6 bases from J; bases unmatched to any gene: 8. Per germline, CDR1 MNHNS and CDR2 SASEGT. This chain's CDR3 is CASSAWDRGNGNEQFF. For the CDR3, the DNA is TGTGCCAGCAGTGCTTGGGACAGGGGGAATGGCAATGAGCAGTTCTTC.

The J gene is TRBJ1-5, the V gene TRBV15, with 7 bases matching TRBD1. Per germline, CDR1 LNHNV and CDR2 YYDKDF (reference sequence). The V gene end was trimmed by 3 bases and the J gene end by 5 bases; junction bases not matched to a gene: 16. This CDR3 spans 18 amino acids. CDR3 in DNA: TGTGCCACCAGCAGTACACGACAGGGTTTTCAGGGGCATCAGCCCCAGCATTTT. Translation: CATSSTRQGFQGHQPQHF.

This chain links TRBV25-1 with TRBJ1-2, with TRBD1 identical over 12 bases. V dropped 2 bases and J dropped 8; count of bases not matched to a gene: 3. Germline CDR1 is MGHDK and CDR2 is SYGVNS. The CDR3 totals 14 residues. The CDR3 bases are TGTGCCAGCAGTGAAGGGACAGGGGGCCGAGGCTACACCTTC. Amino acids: CASSEGTGGRGYTF.

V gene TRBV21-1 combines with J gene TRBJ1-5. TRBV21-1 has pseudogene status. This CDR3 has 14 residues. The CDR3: CASSPDGYNQPQHF. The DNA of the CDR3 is TGTGCCAGCAGCCCAGACGGGTACAATCAGCCCCAGCATTTT.

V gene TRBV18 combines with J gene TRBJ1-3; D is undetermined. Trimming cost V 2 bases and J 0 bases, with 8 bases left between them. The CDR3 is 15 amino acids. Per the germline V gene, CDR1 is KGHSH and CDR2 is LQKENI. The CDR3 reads CASSPEAFSGNTIYF. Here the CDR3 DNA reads TGTGCCAGCTCACCAGAAGCCTTCTCTGGAAACACCATATATTTT.